The present entry profiles one TCR beta chain with its context. Its antigen remains unidentified. Within one base of it there is no much larger clone, and no base qualities were kept. This specimen comes from a study of siplizumab effects on memory and regulatory T cells (dated by TCRdb to the late 2010s). The study in broad terms: The effect of the anti-CD2 antibody siplizumab on alloreactive T-cell subsets was examined in allogeneic mixed lymphocyte reactions constructed from human PBMCs.

To prepare the library, the immunoSEQ multiplex PCR assay was applied. The deep sequencing platform assayed around 10^5 TCR templates per sample. Genomic DNA extracted from sorted T cells was used for TCRbeta CDR3 sequencing. Per the authors' processing: The R programming language was used for the clonal analysis of the TCRbeta CDR3 data. Alloreactive CD4+ and CD8+ clones were identified by comparing unstimulated samples to CFSE-low samples taken after the reaction. Regulatory or non-regulatory origin of alloreactive CD4+ clones was assigned by matching sequences to the sorted unstimulated Treg and non-Treg repertoires. This is the immuneACCESS table as TCRdb keeps it, with only in-frame sequences that have V and J called. A part of the clones is gone; compared with another copy, unresolved V genes explain less than half, and the rest is unexplained. V and J calls and clone size are as listed in that table; D and trimming were resolved from the DNA. The table for this sample lists approximately 100,000 clones; more than 85% of them were counted only once. Together, the top ten hold more than 2.5% of the sample.

Summary of the overall study and its limitations: The cumulative frequency of alloreactive sequences that could be traced back to unstimulated CD4+ memory T cells was significantly reduced by siplizumab. Sequences below about 10^-5 frequency were poorly captured, so only a minor fraction of alloreactive clones could be mapped to unstimulated subsets. Unstimulated naive T cells appeared more diverse than memory T cells, and naive cells seemed to contribute substantially to the alloresponse. The suppressive function of proliferating Tregs from siplizumab cultures was not functionally confirmed. A naive or memory phenotype could not be assigned to roughly 75-95% of proliferating CD4+ or CD8+ clones. Of the alloreactive CD4+ clones that could be mapped, the Treg-derived share averaged roughly 73% with siplizumab compared with around 27% in control reactions.

CDR1 and CDR2 (LNHDA, SQIVND) derive from the germline V gene (reference sequence). V is reduced by 0 bases and J by 3 bases, leaving a spacing of 15 bases between them. Its CDR3 holds 17 amino acids, cysteine through phenylalanine. Just CDR3 DNA is preserved here, 51 bases in frame from base 1. Sorted unstimulated T cells and proliferating T cells recovered from mixed lymphocyte reactions underwent TCRbeta CDR3 sequencing. Fresh whole blood from approximately ten HLA-typed healthy donors was used to isolate PBMCs. The receptor comes from a human donor in good health. Some clones in this sample may be carry-over from other donors' samples. Sequencing was carried out using CD4+ T cells sorted from blood. The chain uses TRBV19 and TRBJ1-5, and possibly TRBD1, on 5 matching bases. The nucleotide sequence reads TGTGCCAGTAGTATAGATCCTCGGGACGGATACAATCAGCCCCAGCATTTT. Its protein reads: CASSIDPRDGYNQPQHF.